This TCR beta chain derives from a study of cytomegalovirus exposure and HLA in healthy donors. After removal of 4 bases from V and 2 bases from J, the junction contained 8 bases not matched to a gene. Germline V gene lookup returns CDR1 SGHDT and CDR2 YYEEEE. The CDR3 extends over 15 amino acids. Regarding the study as a whole: No immune exposure information besides CMV serostatus was available.

PCR was performed using 60 Vbeta and 13 Jbeta primers. TCRdb keeps only in-frame clones here, not all; method: immunoSEQ multiplex PCR. The sample gives approximately 150,000 clones, around 77% of which show up once; 3.7% is in the top ten. About this clone: Its antigen is as yet unknown.

The chain joins TRBV5-6 to TRBJ2-7, with 8 positions matching TRBD1. The TCR sequence derives from a young man in good health and CMV-seropositive. The sequencing sample was made of PBMCs. This CDR3 reads CASSPALDRAYEQYF. CDR3 nucleotides: TGTGCCAGCAGCCCGGCGTTGGACAGGGCCTACGAGCAGTACTTC.